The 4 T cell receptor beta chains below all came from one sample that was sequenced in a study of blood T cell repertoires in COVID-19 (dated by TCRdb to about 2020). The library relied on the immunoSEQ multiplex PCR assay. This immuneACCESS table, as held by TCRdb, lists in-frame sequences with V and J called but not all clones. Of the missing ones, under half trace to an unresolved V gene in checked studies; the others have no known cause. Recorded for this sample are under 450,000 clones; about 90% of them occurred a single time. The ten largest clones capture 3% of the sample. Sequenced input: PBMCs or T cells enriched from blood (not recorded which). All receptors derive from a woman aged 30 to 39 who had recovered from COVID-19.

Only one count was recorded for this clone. DNA for the CDR3: TGTGCCAGCAGTCTAGCGCGTATTTCCTACAATGAGCAGTTCTTC. Amino acid sequence: CASSLARISYNEQFF. The rearrangement joins TRBV2 to TRBJ2-1; TRBD2 is a possible D gene (6 bases). V lost 5 bases to trimming and J lost 1 base, with 12 bases between them. CDR1 is SNHLY, CDR2 FYNNEI, per germline. The CDR3 consists of 15 residues.

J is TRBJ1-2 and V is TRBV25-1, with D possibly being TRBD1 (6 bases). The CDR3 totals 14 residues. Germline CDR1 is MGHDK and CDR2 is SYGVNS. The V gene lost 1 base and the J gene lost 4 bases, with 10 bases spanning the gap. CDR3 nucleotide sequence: TGTGCCAGCAGTGAATTTGGGGGCCTCTATGGCTACACCTTC. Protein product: CASSEFGGLYGYTF.

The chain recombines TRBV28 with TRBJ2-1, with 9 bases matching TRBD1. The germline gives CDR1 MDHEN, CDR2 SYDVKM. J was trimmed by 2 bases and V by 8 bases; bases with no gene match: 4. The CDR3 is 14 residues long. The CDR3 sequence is CASGRDRAYNEQFF. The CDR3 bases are TGTGCCAGCGGCCGGGACAGGGCCTACAATGAGCAGTTCTTC.

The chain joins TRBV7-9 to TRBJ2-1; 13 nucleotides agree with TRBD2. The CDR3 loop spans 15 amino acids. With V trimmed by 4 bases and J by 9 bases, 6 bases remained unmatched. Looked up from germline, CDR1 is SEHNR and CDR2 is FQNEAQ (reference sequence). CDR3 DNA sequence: TGTGCCAGCAGCTCACTAGCGGGAGGGCCTCCTGAGCAGTTCTTC. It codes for CASSSLAGGPPEQFF.